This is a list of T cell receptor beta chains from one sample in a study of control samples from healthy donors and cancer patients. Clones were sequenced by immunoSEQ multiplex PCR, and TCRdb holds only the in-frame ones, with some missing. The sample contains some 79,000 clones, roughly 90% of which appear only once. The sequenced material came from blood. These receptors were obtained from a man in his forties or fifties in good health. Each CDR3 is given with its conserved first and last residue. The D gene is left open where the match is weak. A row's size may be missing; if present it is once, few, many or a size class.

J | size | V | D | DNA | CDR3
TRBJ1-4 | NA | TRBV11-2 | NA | TGTGCCAGCAGCCTGGCAGGGTTCGCTAATGAAAAACTGTTTTTT | CASSLAGFANEKLFF
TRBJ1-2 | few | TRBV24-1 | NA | TGTGCCACCAGTGATTCACAGTTTAACTATGGCTACACCTTC | CATSDSQFNYGYTF
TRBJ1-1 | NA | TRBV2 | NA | TGTGCCGGCAGAGGTTTCCGGAACACTGAAGCTTTCTTT | CAGRGFRNTEAFF
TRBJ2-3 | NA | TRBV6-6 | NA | TGTGCCAGCAGTTACCGGCCAGCCACAGATACGCAGTATTTT | CASSYRPATDTQYF
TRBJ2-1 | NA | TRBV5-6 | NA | TGTGCCAGCAGCTTGGGGCCTACGGATGAGCAGTTCTTC | CASSLGPTDEQFF
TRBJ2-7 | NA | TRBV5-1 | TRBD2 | TGCGCCAGCAGCTTGGTTCCTAGCGGGGGGGAGCAGTACTTC | CASSLVPSGGEQYF
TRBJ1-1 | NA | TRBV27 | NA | TGTGCCAGCAGTCCACTAGGGGATCGGGCTGAAGCTTTCTTT | CASSPLGDRAEAFF
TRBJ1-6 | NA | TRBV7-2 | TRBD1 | TGTGCCAGCAGCTTAGGGGACAGGGGTAATTCACCCCTCCACTTT | CASSLGDRGNSPLHF
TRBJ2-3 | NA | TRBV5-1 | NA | TGCGCCAGCAGGCCAGCTAGCACAGATACGCAGTATTTT | CASRPASTDTQYF
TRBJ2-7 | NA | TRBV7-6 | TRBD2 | TGTGCCAGCAGCTTAGTGGCGGGGGGGCTCAACGAGCAGTACTTC | CASSLVAGGLNEQYF
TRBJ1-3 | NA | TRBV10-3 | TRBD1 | TGTGCCATCAGTGACGCCGGGACAGGGGGAAACACCATATATTTT | CAISDAGTGGNTIYF
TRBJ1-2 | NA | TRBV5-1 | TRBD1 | TGCGCCAGCAGCGCCCGGACAGGGAATGGCTACACCTTC | CASSARTGNGYTF
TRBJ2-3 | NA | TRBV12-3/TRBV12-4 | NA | TGTGCCAGCAGGCCAAGGACAGCAATTACGCAGTATTTT | CASRPRTAITQYF
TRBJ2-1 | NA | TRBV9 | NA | TGTGCCAGCAGCGTAGGGCAGGCCCAGAAGCAGTTCTTC | CASSVGQAQKQFF
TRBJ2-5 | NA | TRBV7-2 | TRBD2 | TGTGCCAGCAGCGTTAGCGGGGGCCGGGGGGAGACCCAGTACTTC | CASSVSGGRGETQYF
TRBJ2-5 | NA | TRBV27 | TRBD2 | TGTGCCAGCAGTAGCGGGACTAGCGGGCTGGAGACCCAGTACTTC | CASSSGTSGLETQYF
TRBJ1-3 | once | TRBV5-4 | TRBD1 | TGTGCCAGCAGCGATAACAGGGGGAGCTCTGGAAACACCATATATTTT | CASSDNRGSSGNTIYF
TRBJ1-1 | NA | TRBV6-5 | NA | TGTGCCAGCAGTTACCAGGGGAACACTGAAGCTTTCTTT | CASSYQGNTEAFF
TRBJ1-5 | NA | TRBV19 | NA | TGTGCCAGTAGTATCCCCGGTAATCAGCCCCAGCATTTT | CASSIPGNQPQHF
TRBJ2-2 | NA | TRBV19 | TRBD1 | TGTGCCAGTAGACCTGGACTGGGACAGGGAGAGACCGGGGAGCTGTTTTTT | CASRPGLGQGETGELFF
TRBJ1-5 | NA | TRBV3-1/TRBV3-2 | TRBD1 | TGTGCCAGCAGCCAAGGGGGGGGGACAGACAATCAGCCCCAGCATTTT | CASSQGGGTDNQPQHF
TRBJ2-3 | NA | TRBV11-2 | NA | TGTGCCAGCAGCCCCGTGGCTTTGGGCACAGATACGCAGTATTTT | CASSPVALGTDTQYF
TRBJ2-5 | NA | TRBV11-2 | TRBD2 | TGTGCCAGCAGCGCTAAGGGACTAGCGGGGGGGGAGACCCAGTACTTC | CASSAKGLAGGETQYF
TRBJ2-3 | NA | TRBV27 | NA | TGTGCCAGCAGACGGGCCCTCTCAGATACGCAGTATTTT | CASRRALSDTQYF
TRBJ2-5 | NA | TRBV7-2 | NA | TGTGCCAGCAGCATCGGACAGCCGGGAAGGCAGACCCAGTACTTC | CASSIGQPGRQTQYF
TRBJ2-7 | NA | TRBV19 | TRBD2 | TGTGCCAGTAGTATACAGGGAGGGTACGAGCAGTACTTC | CASSIQGGYEQYF
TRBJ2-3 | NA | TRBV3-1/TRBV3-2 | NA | TGTGCCAGCAGCCAAGATGGCGGGGCCCTGTCAGATACGCAGTATTTT | CASSQDGGALSDTQYF
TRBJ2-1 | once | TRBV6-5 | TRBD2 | TGTGCCAGCAGTCGTCCGGGACTAGCGCCCAATGAGCAGTTCTTC | CASSRPGLAPNEQFF
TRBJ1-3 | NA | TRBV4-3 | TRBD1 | TGCGCCAGCAGCCAAGAGGTCGGCGGCAGGGGGGCGGGAAACACCATATATTTT | CASSQEVGGRGAGNTIYF
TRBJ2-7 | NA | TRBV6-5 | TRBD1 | TGTGCCAGCAGGCCGGGACAGGGGGCCTCCGGCGAGCAGTACTTC | CASRPGQGASGEQYF
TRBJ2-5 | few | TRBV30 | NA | TGTGCCTGGTCGGCTAAGGAGACCCAGTACTTC | CAWSAKETQYF
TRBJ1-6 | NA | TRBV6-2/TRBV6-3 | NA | TGTGCCAGCAGTTCCTCTTCGGGCCCACTGGGACCCCTCCACTTT | CASSSSSGPLGPLHF
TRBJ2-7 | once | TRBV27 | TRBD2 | TGTGCCAGCAGTTTATCGAATCTAGCGGGGTACGAGCAGTACTTC | CASSLSNLAGYEQYF
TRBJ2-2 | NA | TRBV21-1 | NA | TGTGCCAGCAGCAAAGGACAGGGGAGCACCGGGGAGCTGTTTTTT | CASSKGQGSTGELFF
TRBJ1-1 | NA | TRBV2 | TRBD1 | TGTGCCAGCAAGAGGGACAGGGAGCCATCTGAAGCTTTCTTT | CASKRDREPSEAFF
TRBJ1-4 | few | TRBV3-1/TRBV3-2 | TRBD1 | TGTGCCAGCAGCCCCGAATCCGGGACAGGGCGGGAAAAACTGTTTTTT | CASSPESGTGREKLFF
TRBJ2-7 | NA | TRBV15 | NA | TGTGCCACCAGCAGAGATCTCAGGGGCGCCTACGAGCAGTACTTC | CATSRDLRGAYEQYF
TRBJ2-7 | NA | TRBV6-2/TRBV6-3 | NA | TGTGCCAGCAGTGACTTAGGACATTCCAGCTCCTACGAGCAGTACTTC | CASSDLGHSSSYEQYF
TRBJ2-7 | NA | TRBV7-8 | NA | TGTGCCAGCAGCTTAGCGAGGGCAGGGACCACCTACGAGCAGTACTTC | CASSLARAGTTYEQYF
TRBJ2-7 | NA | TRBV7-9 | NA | TGTGCCAGCAGTCCAGGTACCTACGAGCAGTACTTC | CASSPGTYEQYF
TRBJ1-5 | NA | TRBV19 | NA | TGTGCCAGTAGTATTAGTGGGGGACCCTATCAGCCCCAGCATTTT | CASSISGGPYQPQHF
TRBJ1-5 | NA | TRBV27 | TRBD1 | TGTGCCAGCAGGGCGGGACAGGGGGGTCAGCCCCAGCATTTT | CASRAGQGGQPQHF
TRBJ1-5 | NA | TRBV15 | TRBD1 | TGTGCCACCAGCAGTACTGAGACGGACAGGGACGGGGCTCAGCCCCAGCATTTT | CATSSTETDRDGAQPQHF
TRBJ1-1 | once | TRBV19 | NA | TGTGCCAGTACCCCGGTTTCCGCGTCTGAAGCTTTCTTT | CASTPVSASEAFF
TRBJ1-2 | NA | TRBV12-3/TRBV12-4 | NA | TGTGCCAGCAGTTTGACCAGGGCTTTGGGCTACACCTTC | CASSLTRALGYTF
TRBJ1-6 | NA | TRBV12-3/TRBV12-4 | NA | TGTGCCAGCAGTTTAGAGAGCGGTAGGGCCCTCCACTTT | CASSLESGRALHF
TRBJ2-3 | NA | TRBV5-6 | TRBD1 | TGTGCCAGCAGTTACGGACAGGGCACAGATACGCAGTATTTT | CASSYGQGTDTQYF